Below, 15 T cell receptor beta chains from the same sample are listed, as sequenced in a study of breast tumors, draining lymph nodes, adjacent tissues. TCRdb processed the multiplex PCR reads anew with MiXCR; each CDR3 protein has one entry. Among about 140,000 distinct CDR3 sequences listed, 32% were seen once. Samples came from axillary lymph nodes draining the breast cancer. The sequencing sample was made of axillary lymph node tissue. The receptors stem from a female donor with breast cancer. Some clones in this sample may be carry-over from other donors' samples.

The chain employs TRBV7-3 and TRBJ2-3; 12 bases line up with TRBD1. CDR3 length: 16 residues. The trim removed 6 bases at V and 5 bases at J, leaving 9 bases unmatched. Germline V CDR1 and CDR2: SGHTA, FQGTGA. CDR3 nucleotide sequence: TGTGCCAGCAGAGCCGGGACAGGGGGCATGTTAGATACGCAGTATTTT. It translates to CASRAGTGGMLDTQYF.

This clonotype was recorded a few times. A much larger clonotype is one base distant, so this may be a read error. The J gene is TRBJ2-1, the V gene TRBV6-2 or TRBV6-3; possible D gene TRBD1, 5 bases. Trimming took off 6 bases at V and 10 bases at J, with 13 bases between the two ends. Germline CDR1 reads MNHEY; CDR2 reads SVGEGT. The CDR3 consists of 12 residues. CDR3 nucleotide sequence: TGTGCCAGCAGCCCTCAGGGTCAGGAGCAGTTCTTC. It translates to CASSPQGQEQFF.

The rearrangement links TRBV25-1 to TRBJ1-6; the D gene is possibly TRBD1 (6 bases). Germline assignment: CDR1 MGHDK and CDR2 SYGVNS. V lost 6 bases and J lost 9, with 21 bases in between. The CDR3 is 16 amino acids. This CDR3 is CASSGTTGYLGSPLHF. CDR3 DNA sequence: TGTGCCAGCAGCGGAACAACAGGGTATCTAGGTTCACCCCTCCACTTT.

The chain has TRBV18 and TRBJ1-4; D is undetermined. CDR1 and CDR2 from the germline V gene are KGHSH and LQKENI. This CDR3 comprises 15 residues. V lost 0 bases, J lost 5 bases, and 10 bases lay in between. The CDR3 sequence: CASSPPNSPNEKLFF. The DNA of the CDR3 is TGTGCCAGCTCACCACCGAACTCGCCCAATGAAAAACTGTTTTTT.

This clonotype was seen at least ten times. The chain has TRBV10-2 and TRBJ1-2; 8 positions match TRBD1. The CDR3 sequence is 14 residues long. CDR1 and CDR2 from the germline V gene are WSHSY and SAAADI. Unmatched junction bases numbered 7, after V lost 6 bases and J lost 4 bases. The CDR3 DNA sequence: TGCGCCAGCAGGGGGACAGGAAGTTCCTATGGCTACACCTTC. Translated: CASRGTGSSYGYTF.

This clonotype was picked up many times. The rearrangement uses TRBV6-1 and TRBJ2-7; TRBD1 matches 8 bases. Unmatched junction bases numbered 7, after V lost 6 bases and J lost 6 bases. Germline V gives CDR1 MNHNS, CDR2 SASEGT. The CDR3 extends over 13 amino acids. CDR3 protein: CASRFQGAGEQYV. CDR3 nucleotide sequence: TGTGCCAGCAGATTTCAGGGGGCAGGCGAGCAGTACGTC.

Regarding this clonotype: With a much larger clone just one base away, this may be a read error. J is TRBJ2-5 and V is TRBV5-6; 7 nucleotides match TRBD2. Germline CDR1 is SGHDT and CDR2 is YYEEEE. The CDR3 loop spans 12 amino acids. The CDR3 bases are TGTGCCAGCGGCTTACGGGAGGCGACCCAGTACTTC. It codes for CASGLREATQYF. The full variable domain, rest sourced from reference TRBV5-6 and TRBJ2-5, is DAGVTQSPTHLIKTRGQQVTLRCSPKSGHDTVSWYQQALGQGPQFIFQYYEEEERQRGNFPDRFSGHQFPNYSSELNVNALLLGDSALYLCASGLREATQYFGPGTRLLVL.

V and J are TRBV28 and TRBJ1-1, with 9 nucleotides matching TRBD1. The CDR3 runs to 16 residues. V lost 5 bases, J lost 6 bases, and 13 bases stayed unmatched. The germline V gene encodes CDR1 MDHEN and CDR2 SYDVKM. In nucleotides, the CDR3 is TGTGCCAGCAGTCTCAACCTGGGGACAGGGATGCCTGAAGCTTTCTTT. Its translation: CASSLNLGTGMPEAFF.

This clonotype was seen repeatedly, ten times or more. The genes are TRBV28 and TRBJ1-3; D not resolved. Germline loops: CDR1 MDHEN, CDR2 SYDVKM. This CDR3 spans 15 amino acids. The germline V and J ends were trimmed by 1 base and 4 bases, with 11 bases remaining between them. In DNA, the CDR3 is TGTGCCAGCAGTTTATCCCAGAGCCTAGGAAACACCATATATTTT. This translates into CASSLSQSLGNTIYF. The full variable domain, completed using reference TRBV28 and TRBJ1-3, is DVKVTQSSRYLVKRTGEKVFLECVQDMDHENMFWYRQDPGLGLRLIYFSYDVKMKEKGDIPEGYSVSREKKERFSLILESASTNQTSMYLCASSLSQSLGNTIYFGEGSWLTVV.

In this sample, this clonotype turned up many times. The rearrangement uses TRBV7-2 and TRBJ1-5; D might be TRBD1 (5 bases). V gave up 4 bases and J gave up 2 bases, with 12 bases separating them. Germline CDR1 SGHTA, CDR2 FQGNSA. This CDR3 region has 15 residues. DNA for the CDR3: TGTGCCAGCAGCTCGCAGGGTGATGGCAATCAGCCCCAGCATTTT. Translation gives CASSSQGDGNQPQHF. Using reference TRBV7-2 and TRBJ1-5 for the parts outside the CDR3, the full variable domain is GAGVSQSPSNKVTEKGKDVELRCDPISGHTALYWYRQSLGQGLEFLIYFQGNSAPDKSGLPSDRFSAERTGGSVSTLTIQRTQQEDSAVYLCASSSQGDGNQPQHFGDGTRLSIL.

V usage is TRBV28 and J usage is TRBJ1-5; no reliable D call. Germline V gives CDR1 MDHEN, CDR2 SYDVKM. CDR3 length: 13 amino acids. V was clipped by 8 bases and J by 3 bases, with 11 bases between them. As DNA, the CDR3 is TGTGCCAGCCGGAGACAAGCCAATCAGCCCCAGCATTTT. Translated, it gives CASRRQANQPQHF.

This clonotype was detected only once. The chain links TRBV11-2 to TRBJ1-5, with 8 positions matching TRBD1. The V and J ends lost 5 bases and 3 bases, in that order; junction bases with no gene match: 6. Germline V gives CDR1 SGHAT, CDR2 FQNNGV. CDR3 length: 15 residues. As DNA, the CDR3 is TGTGCCAGCAGCCAGGACAGGGTAAACAATCAGCCCCAGCATTTT. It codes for CASSQDRVNNQPQHF.

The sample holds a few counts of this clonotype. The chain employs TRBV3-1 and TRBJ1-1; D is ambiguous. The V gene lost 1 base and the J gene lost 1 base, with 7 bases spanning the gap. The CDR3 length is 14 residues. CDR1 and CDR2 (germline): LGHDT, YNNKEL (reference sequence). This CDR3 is CASSQAAGNTEAFF. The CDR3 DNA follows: TGTGCCAGCAGCCAAGCCGCCGGGAACACTGAAGCTTTCTTT.

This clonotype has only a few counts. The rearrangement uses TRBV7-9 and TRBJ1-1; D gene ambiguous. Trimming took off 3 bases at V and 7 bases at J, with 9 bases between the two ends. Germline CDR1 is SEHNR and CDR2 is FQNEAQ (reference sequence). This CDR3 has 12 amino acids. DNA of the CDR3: TGTGCCAGCAGCTTCGTAGGCAGTGAAGCTTTCTTT. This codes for CASSFVGSEAFF.

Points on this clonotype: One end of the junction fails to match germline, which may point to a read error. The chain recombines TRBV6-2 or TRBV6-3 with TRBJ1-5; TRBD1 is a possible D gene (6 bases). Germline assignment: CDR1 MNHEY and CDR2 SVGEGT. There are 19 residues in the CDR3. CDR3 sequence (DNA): TGTGCCAGCACCCTAGAGGACAGTTTCCTAGGCCTTAGCAATCAGCCCCAGCGTTTT. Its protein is CASTLEDSFLGLSNQPQRF.